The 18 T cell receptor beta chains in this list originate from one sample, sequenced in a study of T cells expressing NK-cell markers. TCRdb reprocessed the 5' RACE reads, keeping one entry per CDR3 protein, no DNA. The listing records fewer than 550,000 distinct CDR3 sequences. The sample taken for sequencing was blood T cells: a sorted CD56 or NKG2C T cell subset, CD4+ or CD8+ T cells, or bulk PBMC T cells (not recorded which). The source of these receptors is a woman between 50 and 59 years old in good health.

The CDR3 here is CASSLVDSGFADTQYF. V gene TRBV7-8 combines with J gene TRBJ2-3. Germline V gene data show CDR1 as SGHVS and CDR2 as FQNEAQ. The CDR3 consists of 16 residues.

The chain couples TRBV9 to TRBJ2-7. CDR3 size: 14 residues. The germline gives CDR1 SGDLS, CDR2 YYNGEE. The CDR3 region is CASSRRDEFYEQYF. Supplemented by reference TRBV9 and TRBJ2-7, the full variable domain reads DSGVTQTPKHLITATGQRVTLRCSPRSGDLSVYWYQQSLDQGLQFLIQYYNGEERAKGNILERFSAQQFPDLHSELNLSSLELGDSALYFCASSRRDEFYEQYFGPGTRLTVT.

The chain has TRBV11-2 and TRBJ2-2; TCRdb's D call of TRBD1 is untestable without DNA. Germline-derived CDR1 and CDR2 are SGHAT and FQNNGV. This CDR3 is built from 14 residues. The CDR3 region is CASSALTGAGELFF.

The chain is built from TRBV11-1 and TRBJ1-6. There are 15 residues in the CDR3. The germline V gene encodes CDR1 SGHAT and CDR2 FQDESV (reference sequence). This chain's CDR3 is CASSLARSRNSPLHF.

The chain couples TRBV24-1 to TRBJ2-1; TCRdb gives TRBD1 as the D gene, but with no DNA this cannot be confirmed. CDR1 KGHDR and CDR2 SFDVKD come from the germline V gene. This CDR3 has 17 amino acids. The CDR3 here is CATSDFGGTGVRNEQFF.

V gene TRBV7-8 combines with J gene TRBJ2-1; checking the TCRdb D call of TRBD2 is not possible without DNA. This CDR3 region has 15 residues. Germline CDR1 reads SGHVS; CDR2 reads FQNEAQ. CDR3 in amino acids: CASSPGTSGGGEQFF.

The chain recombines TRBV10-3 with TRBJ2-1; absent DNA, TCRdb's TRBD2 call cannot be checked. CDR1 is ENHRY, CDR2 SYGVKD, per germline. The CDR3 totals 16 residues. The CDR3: CAITGTSGGRGNEQFF.

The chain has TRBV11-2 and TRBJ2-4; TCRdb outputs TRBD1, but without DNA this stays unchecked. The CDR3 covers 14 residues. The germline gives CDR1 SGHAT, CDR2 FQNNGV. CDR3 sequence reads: CASSASGTLNIQYF.

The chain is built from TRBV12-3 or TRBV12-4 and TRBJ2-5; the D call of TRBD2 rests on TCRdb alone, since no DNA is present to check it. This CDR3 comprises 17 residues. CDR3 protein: CASSFTGLAGSKETQYF.

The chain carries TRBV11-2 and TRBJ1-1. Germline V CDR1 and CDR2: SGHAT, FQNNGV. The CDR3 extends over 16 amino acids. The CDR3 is CASSPFGVPANTEAFF.

The CDR3: CASSSGTTSGETQYF. This rearrangement joins TRBV27 to TRBJ2-5; TCRdb proposes TRBD1, but this gene call is untestable without DNA. CDR1 and CDR2 from the germline V gene are MNHEY and SMNVEV (reference sequence). The CDR3 length is 15 residues.

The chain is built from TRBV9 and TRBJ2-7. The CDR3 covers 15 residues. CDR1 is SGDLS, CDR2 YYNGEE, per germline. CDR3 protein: CASSVGQGNSYEQYF.

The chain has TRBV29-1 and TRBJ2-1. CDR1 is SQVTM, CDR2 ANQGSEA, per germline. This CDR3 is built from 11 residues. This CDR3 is CSVPAYNEQFF.

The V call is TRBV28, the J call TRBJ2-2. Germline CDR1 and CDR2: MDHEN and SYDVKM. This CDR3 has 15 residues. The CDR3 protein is CASSSGLGNTGELFF.

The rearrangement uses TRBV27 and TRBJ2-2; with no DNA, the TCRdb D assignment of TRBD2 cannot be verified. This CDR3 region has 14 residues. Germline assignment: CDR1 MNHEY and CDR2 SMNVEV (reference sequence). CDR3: CASSFEDPTGELFF.

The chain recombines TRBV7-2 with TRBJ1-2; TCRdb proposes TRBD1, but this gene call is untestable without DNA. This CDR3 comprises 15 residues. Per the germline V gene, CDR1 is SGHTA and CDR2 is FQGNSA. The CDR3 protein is CASSLAHLQGRGYTF.

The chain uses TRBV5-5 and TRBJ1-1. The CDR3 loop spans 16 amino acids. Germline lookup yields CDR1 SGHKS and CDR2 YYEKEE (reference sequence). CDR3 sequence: CASSSEWGQGGTEAFF.

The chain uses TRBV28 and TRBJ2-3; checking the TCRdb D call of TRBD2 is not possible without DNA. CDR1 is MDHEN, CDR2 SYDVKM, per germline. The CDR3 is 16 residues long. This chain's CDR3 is CASSLLAGSSTDTQYF. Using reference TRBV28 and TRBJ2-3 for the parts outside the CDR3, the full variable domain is DVKVTQSSRYLVKRTGEKVFLECVQDMDHENMFWYRQDPGLGLRLIYFSYDVKMKEKGDIPEGYSVSREKKERFSLILESASTNQTSMYLCASSLLAGSSTDTQYFGPGTRLTVL.